What follows is one T cell receptor beta chain and its context. Its antigen is currently unknown. These data are taken from a study of T cell responses to AZD1222 COVID-19 vaccine. Background on the study: Second doses at about 4 or about 12 weeks were pooled. Study results and caveats: Spike-specific TCRs gained breadth and depth after people received two AZD1222 doses.

TCRdb's copy holds only in-frame clones and misses some; the assay was immunoSEQ multiplex PCR. The sample includes 100,000 to 150,000 clones, more than 80% of them seen just once. This TCR was recovered from an adult in good health. The sample consisted of peripheral blood, taken on day 0 of AZD1222 vaccination.

CDR3 residues: CATRGRWRAETQYF. The CDR3 region has the DNA TGTGCCACCCGGGGGAGGTGGCGGGCAGAGACCCAGTACTTC. The chain recombines TRBV2 with TRBJ2-5, with D possibly matching TRBD2 (6 bases). The CDR3 covers 14 residues. V was shortened by 10 bases and J by 4 bases, with 19 bases between the two germline ends. The germline CDR1 and CDR2 sequences are SNHLY and FYNNEI.